These 10 T cell receptor beta chains were sequenced from one sample in a study of blood T cells in healthy people across ages. Primers used in a second PCR of roughly 6 to 11 cycles were a sample-barcoded 5' primer and a J-beta primer mix. TCRdb ran MiXCR on the 5' RACE reads and lists one entry per CDR3 protein. There are approximately 1.5 million distinct CDR3 sequences in the sample; less than 45% occur only once, and about 4% lies in the top ten. The specimen was blood. Receptors originate from a young woman in good health.

This clonotype was observed a handful of times. The genes are TRBV20-1 and TRBJ2-3, with 7 bases that match TRBD2. Germline loops: CDR1 DFQATT, CDR2 SNEGSKA (reference sequence). V lost 0 bases to trimming and J lost 4 bases; unmatched junction nucleotides: 7. The CDR3 spans 15 residues. CDR3 loop: CSARDRRGGADTQYF. Here the CDR3 DNA reads TGCAGTGCTAGAGATAGGCGGGGAGGGGCAGATACGCAGTATTTT.

This clonotype occurred a few times. The chain carries TRBV9 and TRBJ2-3; D is undetermined. The CDR3 totals 16 residues. The germline V gene encodes CDR1 SGDLS and CDR2 YYNGEE. Trimming stripped 0 bases from V and 1 base from J, with 12 bases between. Written as DNA, the CDR3 is TGTGCCAGCAGCGTAGGTGCGAGTCCGGGCACAGATACGCAGTATTTT. This encodes CASSVGASPGTDTQYF.

The chain has TRBV28 and TRBJ2-3; D not resolved. V was pared by 5 bases and J by 2 bases, with 8 bases between. The CDR3 length is 13 residues. The germline V gene encodes CDR1 MDHEN and CDR2 SYDVKM. The CDR3 spells CASSGANTDTQYF. In DNA, the CDR3 is TGTGCCAGCAGTGGCGCGAACACAGATACGCAGTATTTT.

Of note for this clonotype: This sequence may be a read error, since a much larger clone differs from it by one base. The V call is TRBV29-1, the J call TRBJ2-5; a possible D gene is TRBD2 (5 bases). The germline V and J ends were trimmed by 7 bases and 5 bases, with 20 bases remaining between them. The length of the CDR3 is 14 residues. CDR1 is SQVTM, CDR2 ANQGSEA, per germline. The CDR3 loop reads CSAWRGLSMETQYF. The CDR3 DNA sequence: TGCAGCGCATGGCGAGGGTTATCTATGGAGACCCAGTACTTC.

This clonotype appeared a single time. With a much larger clone just one base away, this may be a read error. This sequence joins TRBV4-1 and TRBJ2-1; no definite D call. The CDR3 runs to 14 residues. Looked up from germline, CDR1 is MGHRA and CDR2 is YSYEKL. V shed 1 base and J shed 2 bases, with 6 bases lying between them. CDR3 sequence (DNA): TGCGCCAGCAGCCAAGGCTGGCCCTACAATGAGCAGTTCTTC. Translated, it gives CASSQGWPYNEQFF.

This chain uses TRBV7-6 with TRBJ2-5; TRBD1 agrees at 10 bases. The J call may be mistaken, given a closer DNA end match to TRBJ2-7. The CDR3 contains 14 residues. Per germline, CDR1 SGHVS and CDR2 FNYEAQ. In nucleotides, the CDR3 is TGTGCCAGCAGCTTCGACAGGGGGCCTCGCGAGCAGTACTTC. This gives the protein CASSFDRGPREQYF.

There are a few counts of this clonotype. The chain uses TRBV20-1 and TRBJ2-7, with D possibly matching TRBD2 (5 bases). This CDR3 comprises 12 residues. V lost 6 bases to trimming and J lost 4 bases, with 13 bases between them. Looked up from germline, CDR1 is DFQATT and CDR2 is SNEGSKA (reference sequence). The CDR3 here is CSANTGSYEQYF. In DNA form, the CDR3 reads TGCAGTGCAAATACGGGATCGTACGAGCAGTACTTC.

This clonotype was picked up many times. V gene TRBV29-1 combines with J gene TRBJ2-7; possibly TRBD2 for D (6 bases). Trimming took 4 bases from V and 3 from J, leaving 7 bases between them. This CDR3 is built from 11 residues. CDR1 and CDR2 (germline): SQVTM, ANQGSEA. The CDR3 is CSVGGDYEQYF. The CDR3 DNA sequence: TGCAGCGTTGGGGGGGACTACGAGCAGTACTTC.

This chain connects TRBV20-1 to TRBJ2-7, with 8 nucleotides matching TRBD1. With the DNA end fitting TRBJ2-5 better, the J assignment may be wrong. The CDR3 has 15 amino acids. Germline loops: CDR1 DFQATT, CDR2 SNEGSKA (reference sequence). The CDR3 nucleotides read TGCAGTGCTAGAGATGCCCTCAGGGGGCGGGAGACCCAGTACTTC. Residues: CSARDALRGRETQYF.

The chain employs TRBV24-1 and TRBJ2-1; 16 bases agree with TRBD2. The CDR3 sequence is 17 residues long. The ends lost 5 bases at V and 4 bases at J; junction bases unmatched: 4. The germline V gene encodes CDR1 KGHDR and CDR2 SFDVKD. CDR3 loop: CATSVGTSGRGYNEQFF. In DNA, the CDR3 is TGTGCCACCAGTGTCGGGACTAGCGGGAGGGGTTACAATGAGCAGTTCTTC.